These T cell receptor beta chains were read from a single sample in a study of control samples from healthy donors and cancer patients. The table came from immunoSEQ multiplex PCR; TCRdb's copy has only in-frame clones and leaves some out. The data hold roughly 88,000 clones, with approximately 90% observed a single time. Material for sequencing was blood. The receptors were gathered from a woman younger than 45 in good health. Each CDR3 is given with its conserved first and last residue. The D gene is left open where the match is weak. Size is stated for part of the rows, as once, few or many counts, or as a class when the clone is expanded.

D	V	size	J	CDR3	DNA
.	TRBV27	.	TRBJ2-7	CASSPGLGSYEQYF	TGTGCCAGTTCCCCGGGACTTGGCTCCTACGAGCAGTACTTC
.	TRBV19	.	TRBJ1-5	CASSRAGVLGNQPQHF	TGTGCCAGTAGCCGGGCAGGGGTTTTGGGCAATCAGCCCCAGCATTTT
TRBD1	TRBV2	.	TRBJ1-1	CATRDRGLNTEAFF	TGTGCCACTCGGGACAGGGGGCTCAACACTGAAGCTTTCTTT
.	TRBV6-5	.	TRBJ1-6	CASRRTQHNSPLHF	TGTGCCAGCAGACGGACACAGCATAATTCACCCCTCCACTTT
TRBD2	TRBV5-1	.	TRBJ2-7	CASSYETSTYEQYF	TGCGCCAGCAGTTACGAGACTAGCACGTACGAGCAGTACTTC
.	TRBV9	.	TRBJ1-1	CASSVGGRMKTEAFF	TGTGCCAGCAGCGTAGGCGGCAGGATGAAAACTGAAGCTTTCTTT
.	TRBV12-3/TRBV12-4	.	TRBJ2-4	CASSFGENIQYF	TGTGCCAGCAGTTTTGGGGAAAACATTCAGTACTTC
.	TRBV5-1	.	TRBJ1-6	CASSLDPGGINSPLHF	TGCGCCAGCAGCTTGGATCCGGGGGGCATTAATTCACCCCTCCACTTT
TRBD2	TRBV29-1	.	TRBJ2-1	CSVPAGLAGGLNEQFF	TGCAGCGTCCCCGCCGGACTAGCGGGAGGGTTGAATGAGCAGTTCTTC
.	TRBV6-5	.	TRBJ2-7	CASSLQASTNYEQYF	TGTGCCAGCAGTCTTCAGGCCAGTACCAACTACGAGCAGTACTTC
.	TRBV5-6	.	TRBJ1-3	CASSSGAGNTIYF	TGTGCCAGCAGCTCGGGGGCTGGAAACACCATATATTTT
.	TRBV11-3	.	TRBJ1-1	CASSLPGGGGAFF	TGTGCCAGCAGCTTACCCGGAGGTGGTGGAGCTTTCTTT
TRBD1	TRBV18	few	TRBJ1-1	CASSQEETGGTEAFF	TGTGCCAGCTCACAGGAGGAAACAGGGGGTACTGAAGCTTTCTTT
.	TRBV7-2	.	TRBJ1-1	CASSGTIGTEAFF	TGTGCCAGCAGCGGGACTATAGGGACTGAAGCTTTCTTT